This passage covers 8 T cell receptor beta chains from one sample sequenced in a study of spatial heterogeneity in lung cancer. Whole-study findings and limits: The study found that expanded intratumoral alpha and beta TCR counts tracked tumor mutation counts.

Regarding time point: sample taken at primary tumor resection. Their antigens remain unidentified. TCRdb fed the 5' RACE reads into MiXCR, producing one record per CDR3 protein. The table has some 250 distinct CDR3 sequences, roughly half seen once. The sequences come from lung tumor tissue, collected at surgery. Source of these receptors: a male donor with early-stage non-small cell lung cancer.

Concerning this clonotype: In a library made to pick up alpha chains, this beta chain is a stray read with a size that means little. This rearrangement joins TRBV20-1 to TRBJ2-6; D is perhaps TRBD2 (7 bases). The CDR3 covers 15 residues. V shed 5 bases and J shed 0 bases, with 11 bases lying between them. Germline CDR1 DFQATT, CDR2 SNEGSKA (reference sequence). The CDR3 is CSAQRGGSGANVLTF. The CDR3 nucleotides read TGCAGTGCTCAAAGGGGGGGCTCTGGGGCCAACGTCCTGACTTTC.

Remarks on this clonotype: This beta chain slipped into a library made for alpha chains as a stray read, so its size is not meaningful. V gene TRBV18 combines with J gene TRBJ2-5, with a tentative D call TRBD1 (5 bases). The CDR3 is 12 amino acids. V gave up 6 bases and J gave up 7 bases, with 12 bases separating them. The germline gives CDR1 KGHSH, CDR2 LQKENI. CDR3 amino acids: CASSPDQGTQYF. For the CDR3, the DNA is TGTGCCAGCTCCCCGGACCAGGGGACCCAGTACTTC.

Comment on this clonotype: This beta chain is a stray read from a library made for alpha chains; its abundance is not meaningful. The chain uses TRBV7-9 and TRBJ2-1; 7 nucleotides line up with TRBD2. This CDR3 region has 16 residues. Trimming cost V 4 bases and J 6 bases; bases outside gene matches: 12. Germline-derived CDR1 and CDR2 are SEHNR and FQNEAQ (reference sequence). CDR3 amino acids: CASSSNRGDVFNEQFF. CDR3 nucleotide sequence: TGTGCCAGCAGCTCTAACCGGGGGGATGTCTTCAATGAGCAGTTCTTC.

A remark on this clonotype: This beta chain lies outside the target of a library built for alpha chains; its clone size means little. The rearrangement links TRBV4-3 to TRBJ2-3, with 8 bases fitting TRBD2. The ends lost 3 bases at V and 4 bases at J; junction bases unmatched: 12. The CDR3 contains 17 residues. Germline V gene data show CDR1 as LGHNA and CDR2 as YSLEER. The chain's CDR3 is CASSHLAGTRRADTQYF. In DNA form, the CDR3 reads TGCGCCAGCAGCCACCTCGCCGGGACTAGAAGGGCAGATACGCAGTATTTT.

This clonotype was picked up a small number of times. Since it is a stray read in a library aimed at alpha chains, this beta chain has a size that is not meaningful. The chain combines TRBV28 with TRBJ2-1, with D hard to call. The germline CDR1 and CDR2 sequences are MDHEN and SYDVKM. There are 13 residues in the CDR3. Trimming shortened V by 6 bases and J by 9 bases, and 15 bases separated the two germline ends. The CDR3 sequence: CASSPPEWGEQFF. Written as DNA, the CDR3 is TGTGCCAGCAGCCCCCCCGAGTGGGGTGAGCAGTTCTTC.

Note on this clonotype: The library was built for alpha chains, so this beta chain is an off-target read and its size means little. The CDR3 here is CASSLALTGTISYEQYF. CDR3 DNA: TGTGCCAGCAGCTTAGCCCTGACCGGGACCATCTCCTACGAGCAGTACTTC. The chain combines TRBV7-8 with TRBJ2-7; either TRBD1 or TRBD2 may fit D (5 bases each). The CDR3 has 17 amino acids. V was pared by 0 bases and J by 0 bases, with 15 bases between. Germline CDR1 SGHVS, CDR2 FQNEAQ.

Turning to this clonotype: Since the library was made to target alpha chains, this beta chain is a stray read and its abundance is not meaningful. The rearrangement uses TRBV19 and TRBJ1-2; D not certain. Looked up from germline, CDR1 is LNHDA and CDR2 is SQIVND (reference sequence). The CDR3 runs to 12 residues. V was trimmed by 0 bases and J by 4 bases, leaving 3 bases between them. The CDR3 DNA sequence: TGTGCCAGTAGTATAGATGGCTATGGCTACACCTTC. This encodes CASSIDGYGYTF.

In regard to this clonotype: As an off-target read in a library built for alpha chains, this beta chain has a frequency of little significance. The chain is built from TRBV11-2 and TRBJ2-1; the D gene is possibly TRBD2 (5 bases). The CDR3 runs 14 residues. CDR1 and CDR2 from the germline V gene are SGHAT and FQNNGV. V gave up 3 bases and J gave up 10 bases, with 16 bases separating them. The CDR3 nucleotides read TGTGCCAGCAGCTTGACGGAGATCACGGGGGAGCAGTTCTTC. It encodes CASSLTEITGEQFF. Using reference TRBV11-2 and TRBJ2-1 for the parts outside the CDR3, the full variable domain is EAGVAQSPRYKIIEKRQSVAFWCNPISGHATLYWYQQILGQGPKLLIQFQNNGVVDDSQLPKDRFSAERLKGVDSTLKIQPAKLEDSAVYLCASSLTEITGEQFFGPGTRLTVL.